Described below is a single TCR beta chain sequence and its context. Its specificity is unknown. The source of the sample is a study of CD8+ T cells in alopecia areata. Treatment noted: oral pan-JAK inhibitor, 5-10 mg twice daily. Lesional scalp punch biopsies and peripheral blood came from alopecia areata patients. Germline V gene sequence: CDR1 MDHEN, CDR2 SYDVKM. This CDR3 comprises 16 residues. The ends lost 6 bases at V and 5 bases at J; junction bases unmatched: 5. cDNA prepared by RNA extraction and subsequent reverse transcription served as the template for sequencing. Clones were read by immunoSEQ multiplex PCR, and TCRdb kept only the in-frame ones, dropping some. Here the sample spans around 100,000 clones, around 84% being singletons. Overall study findings and caveats: Scalp clonality, together with expanded CD8+ clones among the top 100, fell significantly with tofacitinib.

This sequence was found in a human donor with alopecia areata. The input for sequencing was CD8+ T cells sorted from blood, taken around week 31, from a patient treated with tofacitinib. The V and J genes are TRBV28 and TRBJ2-2, with 14 bases fitting TRBD2. The CDR3 is CASSHGLAGGTGELFF. CDR3 nucleotide sequence: TGTGCCAGCAGCCACGGACTAGCGGGAGGAACCGGGGAGCTGTTTTTT.